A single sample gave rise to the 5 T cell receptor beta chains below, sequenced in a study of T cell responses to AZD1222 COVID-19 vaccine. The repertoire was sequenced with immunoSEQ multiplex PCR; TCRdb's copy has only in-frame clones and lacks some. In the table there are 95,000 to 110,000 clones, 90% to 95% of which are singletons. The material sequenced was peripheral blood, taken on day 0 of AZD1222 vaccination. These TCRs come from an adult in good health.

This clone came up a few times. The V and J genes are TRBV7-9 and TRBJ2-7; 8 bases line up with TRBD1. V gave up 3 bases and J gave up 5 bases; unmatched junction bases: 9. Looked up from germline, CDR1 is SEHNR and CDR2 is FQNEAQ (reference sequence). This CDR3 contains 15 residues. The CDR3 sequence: CASSLAAGGEDEQYF. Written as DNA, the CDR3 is TGTGCCAGCAGCTTGGCCGCAGGGGGCGAGGACGAGCAGTACTTC.

CDR3 region: CASSFLAGGTEEQFF. CDR3 nucleotides: TGTGCCAGCAGCTTCTTAGCGGGAGGTACCGAAGAGCAGTTCTTC. The rearrangement uses TRBV7-6 and TRBJ2-1; the match to TRBD2 covers 10 bases. CDR1 is SGHVS and CDR2 is FNYEAQ in the germline V gene. With V trimmed by 3 bases and J by 10 bases, 9 bases remained unmatched. This CDR3 has 15 residues. The complete variable domain, with remaining parts taken from reference TRBV7-6 and TRBJ2-1, reads GAGVSQSPRYKVTKRGQDVALRCDPISGHVSLYWYRQALGQGPEFLTYFNYEAQQDKSGLPNDRFSAERPEGSISTLTIQRTEQRDSAMYRCASSFLAGGTEEQFFGPGTRLTVL.

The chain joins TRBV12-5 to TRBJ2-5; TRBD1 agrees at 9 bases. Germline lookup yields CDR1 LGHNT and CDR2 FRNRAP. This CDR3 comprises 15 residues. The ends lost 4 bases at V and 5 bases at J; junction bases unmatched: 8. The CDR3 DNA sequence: TGTGCTAGTGGTTCTCTGGACAGGGGTGACGAGACCCAGTACTTC. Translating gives CASGSLDRGDETQYF.

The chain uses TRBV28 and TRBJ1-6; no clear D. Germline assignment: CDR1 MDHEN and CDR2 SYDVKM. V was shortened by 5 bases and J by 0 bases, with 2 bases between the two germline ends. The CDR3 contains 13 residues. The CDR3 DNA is TGTGCCAGCAGTCGCTCCTATAATTCACCCCTCCACTTT. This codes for CASSRSYNSPLHF.

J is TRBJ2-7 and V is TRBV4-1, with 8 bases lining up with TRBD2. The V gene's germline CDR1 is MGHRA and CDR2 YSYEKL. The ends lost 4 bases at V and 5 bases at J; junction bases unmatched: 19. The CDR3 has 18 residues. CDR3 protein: CASSPAAQAERETDEQYF. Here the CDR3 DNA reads TGCGCCAGCAGCCCCGCGGCCCAAGCCGAGCGGGAGACAGACGAGCAGTACTTC.